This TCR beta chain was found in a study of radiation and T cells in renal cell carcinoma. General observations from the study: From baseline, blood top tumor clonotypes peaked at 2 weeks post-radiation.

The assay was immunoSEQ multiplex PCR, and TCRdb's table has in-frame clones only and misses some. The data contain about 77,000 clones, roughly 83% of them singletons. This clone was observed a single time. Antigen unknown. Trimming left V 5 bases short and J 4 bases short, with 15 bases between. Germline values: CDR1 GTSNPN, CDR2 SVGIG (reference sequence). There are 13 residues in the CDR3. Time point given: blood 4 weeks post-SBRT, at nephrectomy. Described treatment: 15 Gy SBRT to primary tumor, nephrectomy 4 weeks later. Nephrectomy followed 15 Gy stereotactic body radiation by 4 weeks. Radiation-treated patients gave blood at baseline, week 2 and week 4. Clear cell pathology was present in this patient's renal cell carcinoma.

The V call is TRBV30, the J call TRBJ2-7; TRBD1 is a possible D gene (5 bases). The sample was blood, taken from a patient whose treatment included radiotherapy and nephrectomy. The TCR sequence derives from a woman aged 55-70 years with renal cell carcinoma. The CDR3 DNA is TGTGCCTGGGCGATGGGGCCCGGGTACGAGCAGTACTTC. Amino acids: CAWAMGPGYEQYF.